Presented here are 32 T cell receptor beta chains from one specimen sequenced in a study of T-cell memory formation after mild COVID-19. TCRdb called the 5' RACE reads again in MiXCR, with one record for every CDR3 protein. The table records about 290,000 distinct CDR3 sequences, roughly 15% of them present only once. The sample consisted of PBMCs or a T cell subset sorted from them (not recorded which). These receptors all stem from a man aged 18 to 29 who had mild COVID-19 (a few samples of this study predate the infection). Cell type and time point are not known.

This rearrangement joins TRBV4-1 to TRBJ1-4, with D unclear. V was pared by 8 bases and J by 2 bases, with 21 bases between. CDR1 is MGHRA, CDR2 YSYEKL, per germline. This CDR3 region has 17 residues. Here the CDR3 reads CASRPGGVLRTNEKLFF. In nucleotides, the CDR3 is TGCGCCAGCCGGCCCGGTGGGGTTTTGAGGACTAATGAAAAACTGTTTTTT.

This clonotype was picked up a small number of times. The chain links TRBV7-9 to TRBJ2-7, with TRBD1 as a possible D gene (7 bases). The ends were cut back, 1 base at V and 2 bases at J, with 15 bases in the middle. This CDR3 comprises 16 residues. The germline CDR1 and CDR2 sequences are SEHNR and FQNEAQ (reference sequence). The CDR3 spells CASSLVGGGVTYEQYV. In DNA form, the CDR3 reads TGTGCCAGCAGCTTAGTTGGAGGGGGCGTGACCTACGAGCAGTACGTC.

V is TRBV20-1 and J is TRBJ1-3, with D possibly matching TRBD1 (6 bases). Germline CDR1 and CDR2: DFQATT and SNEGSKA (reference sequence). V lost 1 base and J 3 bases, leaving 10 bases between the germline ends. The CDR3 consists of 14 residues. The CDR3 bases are TGCAGTGCTAGAGCTGGGGGCAATGGAAACACCATATATTTT. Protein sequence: CSARAGGNGNTIYF.

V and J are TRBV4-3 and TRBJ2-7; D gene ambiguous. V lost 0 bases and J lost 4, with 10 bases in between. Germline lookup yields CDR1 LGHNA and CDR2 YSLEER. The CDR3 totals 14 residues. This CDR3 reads CASSQDWQTYEQYF. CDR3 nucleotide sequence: TGCGCCAGCAGCCAAGACTGGCAGACTTACGAGCAGTACTTC.

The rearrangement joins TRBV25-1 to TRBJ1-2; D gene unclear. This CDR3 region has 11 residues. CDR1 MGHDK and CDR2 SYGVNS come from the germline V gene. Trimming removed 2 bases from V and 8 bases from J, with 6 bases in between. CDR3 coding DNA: TGTGCCAGCAGTGAACAAACCGGCTACACCTTC. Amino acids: CASSEQTGYTF.

The CDR3: CAIRWGPSEDTQYF. CDR3 DNA sequence: TGTGCCATCCGGTGGGGGCCCTCCGAGGATACGCAGTATTTT. The chain has TRBV6-6 and TRBJ2-3, with D possibly matching TRBD1 (6 bases). The germline V and J ends were trimmed by 10 bases and 6 bases, with 20 bases remaining between them. The CDR3 is 14 residues long. Germline V gene data show CDR1 as MNHNY and CDR2 as SVGAGI (reference sequence).

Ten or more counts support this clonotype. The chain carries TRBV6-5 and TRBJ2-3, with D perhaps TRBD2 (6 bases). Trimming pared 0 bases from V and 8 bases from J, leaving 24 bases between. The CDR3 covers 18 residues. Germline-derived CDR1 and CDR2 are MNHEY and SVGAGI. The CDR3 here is CASSYSIPGSPISGTQYF. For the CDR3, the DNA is TGTGCCAGCAGTTACTCGATCCCAGGATCCCCTATTAGCGGTACGCAGTATTTT.

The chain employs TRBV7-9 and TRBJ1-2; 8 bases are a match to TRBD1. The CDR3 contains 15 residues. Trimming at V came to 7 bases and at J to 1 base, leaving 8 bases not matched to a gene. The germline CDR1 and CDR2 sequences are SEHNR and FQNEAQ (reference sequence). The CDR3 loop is CASTEGTGINYGYTF. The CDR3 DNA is TGTGCCAGCACTGAGGGGACAGGAATTAACTATGGCTACACCTTC.

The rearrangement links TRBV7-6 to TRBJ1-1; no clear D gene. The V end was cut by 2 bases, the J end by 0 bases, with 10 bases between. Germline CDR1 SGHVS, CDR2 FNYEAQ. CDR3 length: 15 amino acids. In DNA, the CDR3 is TGTGCCAGCAGCTTAAACTTATTCATGAACACTGAAGCTTTCTTT. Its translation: CASSLNLFMNTEAFF.

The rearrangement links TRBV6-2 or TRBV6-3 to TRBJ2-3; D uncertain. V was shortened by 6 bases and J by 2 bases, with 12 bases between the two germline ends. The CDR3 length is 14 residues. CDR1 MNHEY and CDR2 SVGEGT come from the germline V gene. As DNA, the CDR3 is TGTGCCAGCAGCCAGGTTCCCCTCACAGATACGCAGTATTTT. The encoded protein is CASSQVPLTDTQYF.

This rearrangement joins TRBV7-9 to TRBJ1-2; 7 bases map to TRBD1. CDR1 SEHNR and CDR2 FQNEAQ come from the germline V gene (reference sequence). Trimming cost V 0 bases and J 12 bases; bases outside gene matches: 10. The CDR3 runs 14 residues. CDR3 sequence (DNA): TGTGCCAGCAGCTTAGCGGGCGGACAGGCCGGACACACCTTC. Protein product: CASSLAGGQAGHTF.

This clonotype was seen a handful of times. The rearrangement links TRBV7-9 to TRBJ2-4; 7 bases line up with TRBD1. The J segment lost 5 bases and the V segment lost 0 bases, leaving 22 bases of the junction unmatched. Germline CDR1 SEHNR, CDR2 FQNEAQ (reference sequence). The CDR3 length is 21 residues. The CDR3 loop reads CASSLARDSPSVFPKENIQYF. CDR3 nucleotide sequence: TGTGCCAGCAGCTTAGCTCGGGACAGTCCGTCCGTTTTCCCCAAAGAAAACATTCAGTACTTC.

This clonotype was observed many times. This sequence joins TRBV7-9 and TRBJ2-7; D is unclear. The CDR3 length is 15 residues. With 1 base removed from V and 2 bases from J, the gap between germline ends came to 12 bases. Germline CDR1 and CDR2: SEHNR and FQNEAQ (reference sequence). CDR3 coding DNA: TGTGCCAGCAGCTTAGTGGGTGGTGGGGCCTACGAGCAGTACTTC. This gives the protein CASSLVGGGAYEQYF.

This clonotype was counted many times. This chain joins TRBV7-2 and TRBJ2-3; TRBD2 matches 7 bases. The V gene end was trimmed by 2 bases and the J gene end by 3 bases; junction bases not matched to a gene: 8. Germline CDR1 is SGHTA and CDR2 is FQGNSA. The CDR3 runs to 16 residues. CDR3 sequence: CASSLWASGNTDTQYF. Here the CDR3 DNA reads TGTGCCAGCAGCTTATGGGCTAGCGGTAATACAGATACGCAGTATTTT.

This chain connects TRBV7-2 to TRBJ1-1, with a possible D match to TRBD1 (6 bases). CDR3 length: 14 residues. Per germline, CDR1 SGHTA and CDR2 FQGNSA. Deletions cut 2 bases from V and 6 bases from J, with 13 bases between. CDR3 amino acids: CASSLTQGQPEAFF. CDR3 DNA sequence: TGTGCCAGCAGCTTAACCCAAGGACAGCCTGAAGCTTTCTTT.

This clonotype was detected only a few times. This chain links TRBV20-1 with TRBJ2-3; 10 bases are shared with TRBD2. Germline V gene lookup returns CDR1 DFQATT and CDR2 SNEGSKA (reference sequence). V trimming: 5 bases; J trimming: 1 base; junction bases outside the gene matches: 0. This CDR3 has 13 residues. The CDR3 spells CSAGTSGTDTQYF. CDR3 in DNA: TGCAGTGCTGGGACTAGCGGCACAGATACGCAGTATTTT.

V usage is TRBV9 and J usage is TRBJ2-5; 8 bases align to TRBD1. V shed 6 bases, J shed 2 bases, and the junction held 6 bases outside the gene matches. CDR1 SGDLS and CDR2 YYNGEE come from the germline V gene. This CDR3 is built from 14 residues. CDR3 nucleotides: TGTGCCAGCACCGTTGGGACAGGACAAGAGACCCAGTACTTC. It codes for CASTVGTGQETQYF.

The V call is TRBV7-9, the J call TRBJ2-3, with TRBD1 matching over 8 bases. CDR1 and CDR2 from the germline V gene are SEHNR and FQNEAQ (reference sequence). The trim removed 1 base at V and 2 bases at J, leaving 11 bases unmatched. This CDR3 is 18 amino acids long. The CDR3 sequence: CASSLGAGGDRNTDTQYF. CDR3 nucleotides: TGTGCCAGCAGCTTAGGCGCAGGGGGCGATCGGAACACAGATACGCAGTATTTT.

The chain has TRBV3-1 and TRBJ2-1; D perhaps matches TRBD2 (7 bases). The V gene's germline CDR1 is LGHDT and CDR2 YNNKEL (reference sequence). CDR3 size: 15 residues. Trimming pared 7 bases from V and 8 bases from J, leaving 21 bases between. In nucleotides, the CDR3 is TGTGCCAGCACACCAAGGGGGGGACCTCCCTATGAGCAGTTCTTC. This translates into CASTPRGGPPYEQFF.

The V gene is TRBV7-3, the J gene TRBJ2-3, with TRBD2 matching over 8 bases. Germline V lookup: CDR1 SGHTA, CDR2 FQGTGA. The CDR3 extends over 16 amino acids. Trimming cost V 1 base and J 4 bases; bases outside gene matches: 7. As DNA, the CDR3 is TGTGCCAGCAGCTTAATGGGCGGGGGGCCTCCAGATACGCAGTATTTT. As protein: CASSLMGGGPPDTQYF.

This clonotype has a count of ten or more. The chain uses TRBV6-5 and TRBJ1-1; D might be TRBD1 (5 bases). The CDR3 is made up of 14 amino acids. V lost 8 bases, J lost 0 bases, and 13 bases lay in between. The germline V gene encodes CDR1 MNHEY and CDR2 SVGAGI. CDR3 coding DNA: TGTGCCAGCCCCCCCCAGGGCATGAACACTGAAGCTTTCTTT. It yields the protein CASPPQGMNTEAFF.

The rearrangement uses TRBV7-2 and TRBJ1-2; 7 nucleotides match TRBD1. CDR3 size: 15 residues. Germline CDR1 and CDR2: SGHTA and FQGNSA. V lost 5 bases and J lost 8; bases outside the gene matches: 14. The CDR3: CASSPRRETGPGYTF. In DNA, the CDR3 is TGTGCCAGCAGCCCCCGGAGAGAGACAGGGCCCGGCTACACCTTC.

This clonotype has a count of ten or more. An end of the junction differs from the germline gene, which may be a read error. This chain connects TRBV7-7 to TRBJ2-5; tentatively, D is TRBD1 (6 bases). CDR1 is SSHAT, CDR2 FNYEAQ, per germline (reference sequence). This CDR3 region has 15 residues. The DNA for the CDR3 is TGTGCTAGCAGCCGCAACTATCAGGGGCGGGAGACCCAGTACTTC. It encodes CASSRNYQGRETQYF.

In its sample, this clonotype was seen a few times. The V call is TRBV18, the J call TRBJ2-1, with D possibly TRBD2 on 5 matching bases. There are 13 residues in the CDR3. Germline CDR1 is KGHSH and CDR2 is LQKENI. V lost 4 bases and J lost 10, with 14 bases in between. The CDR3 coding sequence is TGTGCCAGCTCACGGGCGGACTCAAGGGAGCAGTTCTTC. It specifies CASSRADSREQFF.

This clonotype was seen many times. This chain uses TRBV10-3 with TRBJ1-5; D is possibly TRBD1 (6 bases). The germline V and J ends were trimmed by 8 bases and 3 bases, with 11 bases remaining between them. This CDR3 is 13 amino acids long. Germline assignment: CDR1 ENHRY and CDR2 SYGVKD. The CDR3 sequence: CAIGQQVNQPQHF. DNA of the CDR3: TGTGCCATCGGACAGCAAGTCAATCAGCCCCAGCATTTT.

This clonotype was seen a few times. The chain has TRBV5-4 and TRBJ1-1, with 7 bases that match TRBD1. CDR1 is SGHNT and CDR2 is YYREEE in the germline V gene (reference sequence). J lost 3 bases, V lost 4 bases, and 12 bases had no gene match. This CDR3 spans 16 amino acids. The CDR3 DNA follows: TGTGCCAGCAGCCCCCGACAGGGACGGGGTGACACTGAAGCTTTCTTT. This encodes CASSPRQGRGDTEAFF.

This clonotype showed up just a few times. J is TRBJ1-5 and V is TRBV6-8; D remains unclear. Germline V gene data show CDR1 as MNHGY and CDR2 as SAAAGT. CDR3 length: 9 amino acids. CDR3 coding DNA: TGTCACGTACGGCAGCCCCAGCATTTT. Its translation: CHVRQPQHF.

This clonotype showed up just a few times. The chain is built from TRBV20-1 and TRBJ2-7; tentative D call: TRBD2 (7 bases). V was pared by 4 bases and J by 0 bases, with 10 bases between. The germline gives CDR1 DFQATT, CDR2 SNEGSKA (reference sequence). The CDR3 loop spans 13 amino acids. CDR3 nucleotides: TGCAGTGCTAACGGGGGGCTCTCCTACGAGCAGTACGTC. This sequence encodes CSANGGLSYEQYV.

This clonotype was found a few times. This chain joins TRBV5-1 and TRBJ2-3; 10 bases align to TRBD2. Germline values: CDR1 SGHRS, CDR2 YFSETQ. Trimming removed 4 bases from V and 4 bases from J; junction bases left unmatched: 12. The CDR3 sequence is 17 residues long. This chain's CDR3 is CASSRGGTSATPDTQYF. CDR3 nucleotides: TGCGCCAGCAGCCGGGGGGGGACTAGCGCGACTCCAGATACGCAGTATTTT.

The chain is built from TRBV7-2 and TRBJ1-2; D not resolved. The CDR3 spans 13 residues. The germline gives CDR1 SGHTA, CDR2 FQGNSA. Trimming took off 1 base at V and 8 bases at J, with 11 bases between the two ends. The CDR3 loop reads CASSLGSAQGYTF. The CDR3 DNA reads TGTGCCAGCAGCTTAGGGTCGGCCCAAGGCTACACCTTC.

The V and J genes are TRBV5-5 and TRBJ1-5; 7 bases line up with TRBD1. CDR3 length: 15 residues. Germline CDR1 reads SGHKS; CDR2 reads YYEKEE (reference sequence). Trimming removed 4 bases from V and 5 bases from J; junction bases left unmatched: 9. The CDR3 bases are TGTGCCAGCAGCCCTGACAGGGTCAAAGATCAGCCCCAGCATTTT. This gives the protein CASSPDRVKDQPQHF.

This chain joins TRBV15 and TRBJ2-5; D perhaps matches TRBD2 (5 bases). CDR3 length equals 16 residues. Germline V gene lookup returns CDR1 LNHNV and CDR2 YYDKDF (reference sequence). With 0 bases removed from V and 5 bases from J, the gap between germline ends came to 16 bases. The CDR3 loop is CATSRDLAASLETQYF. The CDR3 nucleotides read TGTGCCACCAGCAGAGATCTAGCAGCGAGTCTCGAGACCCAGTACTTC.